Presented here are 15 T cell receptor beta chains from one specimen sequenced in a study of control samples from healthy donors and cancer patients. Sequencing was performed with immunoSEQ multiplex PCR; in TCRdb, only in-frame clones are kept and a portion is missing. The sample lists more than 95,000 clones, nearly 95% seen once, with about 2.8% in the top ten. The sequencing input was blood. The receptor set was obtained from a man younger than 45 in good health.

The chain joins TRBV7-9 to TRBJ2-7, with D maybe TRBD2 (6 bases). Looked up from germline, CDR1 is SEHNR and CDR2 is FQNEAQ (reference sequence). The CDR3 is 17 residues long. V lost 2 bases, J lost 2 bases, and 19 bases lay in between. CDR3 amino acids: CASSLMSGGINPYEQYF. The DNA for the CDR3 is TGTGCCAGCAGCTTAATGAGTGGCGGGATAAATCCCTACGAGCAGTACTTC.

The chain couples TRBV9 to TRBJ1-2; unclear D gene. The CDR3 has 13 residues. Germline V lookup: CDR1 SGDLS, CDR2 YYNGEE. With 1 base removed from V and 7 bases from J, the gap between germline ends came to 11 bases. In DNA, the CDR3 is TGTGCCAGCAGCGTACTAACAGATTCTGGCTACACCTTC. Encoded protein: CASSVLTDSGYTF.

This rearrangement joins TRBV27 to TRBJ1-3; the D gene is possibly TRBD1 (5 bases). The V end was cut by 1 base, the J end by 4 bases, with 11 bases between. The CDR3 is 15 amino acids. The germline V gene has CDR1 MNHEY and CDR2 SMNVEV (reference sequence). This CDR3 reads CASSLYQGPGNTIYF. The CDR3 DNA sequence: TGTGCCAGCAGTTTATACCAGGGACCGGGAAACACCATATATTTT.

In regard to this clone: Germline is not matched at one junction end, which may reflect a read error. The chain has TRBV5-1 and TRBJ2-6, with D possibly being TRBD2 (7 bases). The length of the CDR3 is 16 residues. CDR1 and CDR2 from the germline V gene are SGHRS and YFSETQ. CDR3 sequence: CARSIGGGAGANVLTF. DNA of the CDR3: TGCGCCCGCAGTATTGGAGGGGGGGCTGGGGCCAACGTCCTGACTTTC.

The chain couples TRBV6-5 to TRBJ2-2; 7 nucleotides line up with TRBD2. With 6 bases clipped from V and 1 base from J, the junction kept 5 bases outside the gene matches. The CDR3 consists of 15 residues. Looked up from germline, CDR1 is MNHEY and CDR2 is SVGAGI. This chain's CDR3 is CASSTSGVNTGELFF. CDR3 nucleotide sequence: TGTGCCAGCAGCACCAGCGGGGTGAACACCGGGGAGCTGTTTTTT.

This rearrangement joins TRBV7-9 to TRBJ2-7, with D hard to call. Trimming left V 1 base short and J 1 base short, with 8 bases between. The CDR3 has 14 amino acids. The V gene's germline CDR1 is SEHNR and CDR2 FQNEAQ (reference sequence). For the CDR3, the DNA is TGTGCCAGCAGCTTAGTGGCAGAGTCCTACGAGCAGTACTTC. Translating it yields CASSLVAESYEQYF.

The chain links TRBV27 to TRBJ2-3, with 9 bases lining up with TRBD1. Germline V gene sequence: CDR1 MNHEY, CDR2 SMNVEV (reference sequence). Trimming at V came to 8 bases and at J to 2 bases, leaving 8 bases not matched to a gene. This CDR3 comprises 15 residues. The CDR3 sequence: CASGVGQGATDTQYF. CDR3 DNA sequence: TGTGCCAGCGGCGTGGGACAGGGCGCCACAGATACGCAGTATTTT.

The chain is built from TRBV23-1 and TRBJ2-5; 8 nucleotides match TRBD2. TRBV23-1 qualifies as an ORF whose function is uncertain. The CDR3 covers 14 residues. J lost 5 bases, V lost 2 bases, and 4 bases had no gene match. CDR3 sequence: CASSQRGGLETQYF. CDR3 nucleotide sequence: TGCGCCAGCAGTCAACGGGGGGGCCTGGAGACCCAGTACTTC.

This rearrangement joins TRBV5-1 to TRBJ1-2; 9 positions agree with TRBD1. The length of the CDR3 is 17 residues. After removal of 2 bases from V and 8 bases from J, the junction contained 16 bases not matched to a gene. The germline gives CDR1 SGHRS, CDR2 YFSETQ. CDR3 loop: CASSFGTGRDITQGYTF. CDR3 DNA: TGCGCCAGCAGCTTCGGGACAGGGAGGGATATAACTCAGGGCTACACCTTC.

The rearrangement joins TRBV2 to TRBJ2-1, with 8 nucleotides matching TRBD1. The V gene's germline CDR1 is SNHLY and CDR2 FYNNEI. The CDR3 extends over 18 amino acids. Germline trimming cut 3 bases from V and 6 bases from J; bases unmatched to any gene: 16. CDR3 in DNA: TGTGCCAGCAGTGAGAGGGGTAAGGGCAGGGGGCTAGTCAATGAGCAGTTCTTC. Translation gives CASSERGKGRGLVNEQFF.

The V gene is TRBV2, the J gene TRBJ1-5, with D unresolved. The germline V and J ends were trimmed by 8 bases and 0 bases, with 5 bases remaining between them. The CDR3 runs 12 residues. Germline CDR1 SNHLY, CDR2 FYNNEI. CDR3 in amino acids: CASGDSNQPQHF. CDR3 DNA: TGTGCCAGCGGAGATAGCAATCAGCCCCAGCATTTT.

The CDR3 DNA reads TGTGCCAGCAGCTTAGGAGGGACAGGGTCGTTTTCACCCCTCCACTTT. Translation gives CASSLGGTGSFSPLHF. The chain combines TRBV11-1 with TRBJ1-6, with TRBD1 matching over 9 bases. This CDR3 region has 16 residues. V was clipped by 1 base and J by 9 bases; unmatched bases: 7. CDR1 SGHAT and CDR2 FQDESV come from the germline V gene (reference sequence).

The chain links TRBV24-1 to TRBJ1-4, with D possibly matching TRBD1 (5 bases). The CDR3 covers 15 residues. The germline V gene has CDR1 KGHDR and CDR2 SFDVKD. Trimming shortened V by 4 bases and J by 8 bases, and 16 bases separated the two germline ends. The CDR3 region has the DNA TGTGCCACCAGTGAAGGGGCATCTTGGACCGAAAAACTGTTTTTT. It yields the protein CATSEGASWTEKLFF.

V is TRBV7-9 and J is TRBJ2-2; D is uncertain. V dropped 5 bases and J dropped 0 bases, with 16 bases sitting between them. The length of the CDR3 is 17 residues. Germline V gene data show CDR1 as SEHNR and CDR2 as FQNEAQ (reference sequence). CDR3: CASSQLTINANTGELFF. In nucleotides, the CDR3 is TGTGCCAGCAGCCAACTTACCATAAACGCGAACACCGGGGAGCTGTTTTTT. The complete variable domain, with remaining parts taken from reference TRBV7-9 and TRBJ2-2, reads DTGVSQNPRHKITKRGQNVTFRCDPISEHNRLYWYRQTLGQGPEFLTYFQNEAQLEKSRLLSDRFSAERPKGSFSTLEIQRTEQGDSAMYLCASSQLTINANTGELFFGEGSRLTVL.

The chain has TRBV7-9 and TRBJ2-4; possible D gene TRBD1, 6 bases. The germline V gene encodes CDR1 SEHNR and CDR2 FQNEAQ (reference sequence). The CDR3 consists of 15 residues. Trimming stripped 5 bases from V and 6 bases from J, with 17 bases between. CDR3 region: CASSPRDTARNIQYF. The CDR3 region has the DNA TGTGCCAGCAGCCCCCGGGACACGGCGAGAAACATTCAGTACTTC. Full variable domain (remainder filled in from reference TRBV7-9 and TRBJ2-4): DTGVSQNPRHKITKRGQNVTFRCDPISEHNRLYWYRQTLGQGPEFLTYFQNEAQLEKSRLLSDRFSAERPKGSFSTLEIQRTEQGDSAMYLCASSPRDTARNIQYFGAGTRLSVL.